Listed here are 3 T cell receptor beta chains from one sample, sequenced in a study of response to subunit inactivated influenza vaccine. MiXCR was run by TCRdb on the RT-PCR reads, yielding one entry per CDR3 protein. This table holds hundreds of thousands of distinct CDR3 sequences, about 11% found once. These data were also filed under a second study, of T cells expressing NK-cell markers. Per that study: What made the TCR beta cDNA was 5'RACE template switching with UMIs.

Source: PBMCs from blood, taken on the day of vaccination. The receptors were sampled from a man over 45 who received an inactivated influenza vaccine.

This clonotype was found a few times. V usage is TRBV19 and J usage is TRBJ2-3; the D gene is possibly TRBD1 (6 bases). V lost 8 bases and J 2 bases, leaving 14 bases between the germline ends. The CDR3 totals 14 residues. Germline V lookup: CDR1 LNHDA, CDR2 SQIVND (reference sequence). CDR3 in DNA: TGTGCCAGTGGGGGCAGCCATTCCACAGATACGCAGTATTTT. Translating it yields CASGGSHSTDTQYF.

The rearrangement links TRBV11-2 to TRBJ2-4; D call uncertain. The germline V and J ends were trimmed by 1 base and 8 bases, with 15 bases remaining between them. The CDR3 spans 15 residues. Germline CDR1 SGHAT, CDR2 FQNNGV. This chain's CDR3 is CASSLARSGRDIQYF. CDR3 nucleotides: TGTGCCAGCAGCTTAGCCCGATCCGGCAGAGACATTCAGTACTTC.

This chain connects TRBV20-1 to TRBJ1-4, with D perhaps TRBD1 (6 bases). Germline CDR1 DFQATT, CDR2 SNEGSKA (reference sequence). V was clipped by 0 bases and J by 6 bases, with 14 bases between them. The CDR3 is made up of 15 amino acids. The CDR3 region is CSARETGRRDEKLFF. The CDR3 nucleotides are TGCAGTGCTAGAGAGACAGGACGAAGGGATGAAAAACTGTTTTTT.